This section outlines one T cell receptor (beta chain) sequence together with its context. CD45RO-negative, CCR7-positively selected cells formed the naive CD8 fraction, excluding terminally differentiated effector memory CD45RA+ cells. This CDR3 spans 15 amino acids. Germline values: CDR1 GTSNPN, CDR2 SVGIG (reference sequence). V was shortened by 5 bases and J by 0 bases, with 16 bases between the two germline ends. The data are from a study of shared clonotypes between healthy human individuals. Sequenced by immunoSEQ multiplex PCR; TCRdb stores in-frame clones only, minus some. This table holds roughly 2.1 million clones, around 93% found once.

This sequence joins TRBV30 and TRBJ1-1; D is undetermined. The specimen sequenced was naive CD8+ T cells from PBMCs. The TCR was taken from a man aged 18 to 35 in good health. Some clones in this sample may be carry-over from other donors' samples. The CDR3 spells CAWAVRAGMNTEAFF. CDR3 nucleotide sequence: TGTGCCTGGGCGGTCCGAGCGGGGATGAACACTGAAGCTTTCTTT.